The clone carrying this T cell receptor beta chain came up many times. Its antigen remains unidentified. As for time point: newly diagnosed GD, antithyroid drugs for less than 3 months. Construction of the TCR library relied on RNA isolated from PBMCs. The diagnosis of Graves' disease used American Thyroid Association guidelines. From each patient, nine milliliters of peripheral blood was drawn and collected into an EDTA anticoagulant tube. This sample stems from a study of regulatory T cells in long-lasting Graves disease. For TCR beta, libraries came from iRepertoire HTBI primers and Arm-PCR of CDR3 regions. Using its own MiXCR run on the multiplex PCR reads, TCRdb lists one record per CDR3 protein. The sample comprises 300,000 to 400,000 distinct CDR3 sequences, about 16% of which are singletons, and approximately 21% rests with the top ten. Germline values: CDR1 MNHNS, CDR2 SASEGT. Trimming removed 6 bases at V and 1 base at J, with 13 bases between. The CDR3 length is 15 residues.

Study-wide points: Patients with persistent disease showed a bias toward TRBV28, TRBJ1-2 and TRBJ2-5.

The receptor comes from a female donor with Graves disease. The rearrangement links TRBV6-1 to TRBJ1-5, with unresolved D. The material sequenced was peripheral blood mononuclear cells (PBMCs), taken at new diagnosis, from a patient treated with antithyroid drugs. The CDR3 sequence: CASSADGLSNQPQHF. DNA of the CDR3: TGTGCCAGCAGCGCGGACGGGTTGAGCAATCAGCCCCAGCATTTT.